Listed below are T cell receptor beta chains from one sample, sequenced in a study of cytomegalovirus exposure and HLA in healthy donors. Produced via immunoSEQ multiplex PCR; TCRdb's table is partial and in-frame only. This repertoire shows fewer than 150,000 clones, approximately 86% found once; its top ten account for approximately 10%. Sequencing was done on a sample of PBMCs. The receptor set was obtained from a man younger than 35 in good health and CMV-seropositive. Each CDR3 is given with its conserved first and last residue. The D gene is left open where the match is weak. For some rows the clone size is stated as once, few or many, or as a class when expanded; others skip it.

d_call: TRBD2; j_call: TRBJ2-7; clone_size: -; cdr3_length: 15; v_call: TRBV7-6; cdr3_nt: TGTGCCAGCAGCTTTAGGACTAGTGGTTCCTACGAGCAGTACTTC; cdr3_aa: CASSFRTSGSYEQYF
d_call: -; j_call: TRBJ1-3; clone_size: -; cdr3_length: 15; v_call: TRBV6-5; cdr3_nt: TGTGCCAGCAGTTACGACAGACACTCTGGAAACACCATATATTTT; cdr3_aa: CASSYDRHSGNTIYF
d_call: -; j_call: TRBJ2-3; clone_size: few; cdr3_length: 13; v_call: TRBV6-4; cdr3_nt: TGTGCCAGCAGTGAACAGGAGACAGATACGCAGTATTTT; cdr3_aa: CASSEQETDTQYF
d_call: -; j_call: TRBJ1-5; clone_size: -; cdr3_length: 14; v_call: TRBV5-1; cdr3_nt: TGCGCCAGCAGCCTGGACGGGGACAATCAGCCCCAGCATTTT; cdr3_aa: CASSLDGDNQPQHF
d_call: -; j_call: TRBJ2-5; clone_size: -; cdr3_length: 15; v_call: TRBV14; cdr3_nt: TGTGCCAGCAGCCGATCGCCGTCCGGGGAGGAGACCCAGTACTTC; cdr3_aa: CASSRSPSGEETQYF
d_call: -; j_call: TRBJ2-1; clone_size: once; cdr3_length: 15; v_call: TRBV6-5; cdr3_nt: TGTGCCAGCAGCCGCGACACATCCCCCTACAATGAGCAGTTCTTC; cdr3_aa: CASSRDTSPYNEQFF
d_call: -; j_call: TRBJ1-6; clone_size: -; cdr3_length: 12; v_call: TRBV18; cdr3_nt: TGTGCCAGCTCGGCGGGGGTTCCACCCCTCCACTTT; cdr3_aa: CASSAGVPPLHF
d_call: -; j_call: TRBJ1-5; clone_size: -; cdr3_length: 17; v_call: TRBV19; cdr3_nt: TGTGCCAGTAGTATAGATTGGACAGCTTATAGCAATCAGCCCCAGCATTTT; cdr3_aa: CASSIDWTAYSNQPQHF
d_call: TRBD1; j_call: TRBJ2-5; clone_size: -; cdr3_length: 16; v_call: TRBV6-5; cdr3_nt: TGTGCCAGCAGCTACGGACAGGGGAGTCCCCAGGAGACCCAGTACTTC; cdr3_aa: CASSYGQGSPQETQYF
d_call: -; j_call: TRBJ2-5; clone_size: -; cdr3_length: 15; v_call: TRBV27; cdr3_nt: TGTGCCAGCAGTTCTCTAGCTCAGGTAGAAGAGACCCAGTACTTC; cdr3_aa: CASSSLAQVEETQYF
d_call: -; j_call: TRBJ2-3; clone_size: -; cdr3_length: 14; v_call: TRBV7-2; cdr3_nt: TGTGCCAGCAGCTTAAACGGGGGAGCAGATACGCAGTATTTT; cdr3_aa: CASSLNGGADTQYF
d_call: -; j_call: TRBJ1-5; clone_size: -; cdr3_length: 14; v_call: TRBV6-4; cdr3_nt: TGTGCCAGCAGCCAGGTCCTAGGGGGTCAGCCCCAGCATTTT; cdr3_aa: CASSQVLGGQPQHF
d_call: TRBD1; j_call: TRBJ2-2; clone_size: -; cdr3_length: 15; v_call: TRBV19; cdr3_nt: TGTGCCAGTAACGGGCTTGGACAGGGGGCCGGGGAGCTGTTTTTT; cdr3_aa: CASNGLGQGAGELFF
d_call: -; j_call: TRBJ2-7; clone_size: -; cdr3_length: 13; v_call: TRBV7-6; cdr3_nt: TGTGCCAGCAGCTTTGGCGGGATCGGCGAGCAGTACTTC; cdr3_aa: CASSFGGIGEQYF
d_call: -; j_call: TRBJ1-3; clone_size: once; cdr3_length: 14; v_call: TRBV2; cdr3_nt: TGTGCCAGCAGTGAAATGGGGAGACGAAACACCATATATTTT; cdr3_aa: CASSEMGRRNTIYF
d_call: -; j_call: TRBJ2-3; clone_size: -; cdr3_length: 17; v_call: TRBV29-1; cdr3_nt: TGCAGCGTTGCGGGAAGTTTGGGGGCGATTTACACAGATACGCAGTATTTT; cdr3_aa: CSVAGSLGAIYTDTQYF
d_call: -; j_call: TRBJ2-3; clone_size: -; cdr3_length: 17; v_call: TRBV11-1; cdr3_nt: TGTGCCAGCAGCTTAGAGGAGGGCTCTCCCTATAAAGATACGCAGTATTTT; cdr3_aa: CASSLEEGSPYKDTQYF
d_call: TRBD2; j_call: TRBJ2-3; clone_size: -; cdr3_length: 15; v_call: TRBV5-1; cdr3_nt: TGCGCCAGCAGCTCGCTAGCGGGGGGCACAGATACGCAGTATTTT; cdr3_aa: CASSSLAGGTDTQYF
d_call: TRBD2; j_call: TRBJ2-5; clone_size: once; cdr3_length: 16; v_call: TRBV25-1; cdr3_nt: TGTGCCAGCACCAAGCCTTTGCGGGGGGGACCAGAGACCCAGTACTTC; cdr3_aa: CASTKPLRGGPETQYF
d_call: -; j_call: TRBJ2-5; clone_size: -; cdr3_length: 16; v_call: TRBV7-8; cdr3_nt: TGTGCCAGCAGCCCCACCCATGGCCGATCACAAGAGACCCAGTACTTC; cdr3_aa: CASSPTHGRSQETQYF
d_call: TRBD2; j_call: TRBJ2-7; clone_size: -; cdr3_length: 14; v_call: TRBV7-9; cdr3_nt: TGTGCCAGCAGCCCGAGCGGGAGGGCCTACGAGCAGTACTTC; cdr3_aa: CASSPSGRAYEQYF
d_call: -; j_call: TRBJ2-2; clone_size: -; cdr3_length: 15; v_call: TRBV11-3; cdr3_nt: TGTGCCAGCAGCCCCGGGTGGTTTAACACCGGGGAGCTGTTTTTT; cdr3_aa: CASSPGWFNTGELFF
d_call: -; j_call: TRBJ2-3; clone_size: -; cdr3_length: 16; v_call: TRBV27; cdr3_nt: TGTGCCAGCAGTTTAATGCGGGAAAAGACTGGGGATACGCAGTATTTT; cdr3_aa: CASSLMREKTGDTQYF
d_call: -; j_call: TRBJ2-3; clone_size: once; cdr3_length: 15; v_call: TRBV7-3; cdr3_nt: TGTGCCAGCAGCTTCGACAGAACTAGCACAGATACGCAGTATTTT; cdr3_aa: CASSFDRTSTDTQYF
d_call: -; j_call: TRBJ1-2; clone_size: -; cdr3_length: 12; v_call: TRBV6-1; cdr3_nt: TGTGCCAGCAGGGTTGTGAGCTATGGCTACACCTTC; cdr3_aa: CASRVVSYGYTF
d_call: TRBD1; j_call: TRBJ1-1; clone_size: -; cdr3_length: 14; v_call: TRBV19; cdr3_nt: TGTGCCAGTAGTAAGGGGACAGGGACCACTGAAGCTTTCTTT; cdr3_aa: CASSKGTGTTEAFF
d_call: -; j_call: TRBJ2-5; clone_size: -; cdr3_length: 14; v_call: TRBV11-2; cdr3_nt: TGTGCCAGCAGCTTTAGATGGGCAAGAGAAACCCAGTACTTC; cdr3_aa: CASSFRWARETQYF
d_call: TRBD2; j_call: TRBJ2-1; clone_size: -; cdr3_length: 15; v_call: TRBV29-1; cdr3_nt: TGCAGCGTCGTACTAGCGGGAGGGCAAGGCAATGAGCAGTTCTTC; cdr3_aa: CSVVLAGGQGNEQFF
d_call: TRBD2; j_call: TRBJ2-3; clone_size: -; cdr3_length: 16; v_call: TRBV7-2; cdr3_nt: TGTGCCAGCAGCTTACAAGGGACTAGCGGGGGTGATACGCAGTATTTT; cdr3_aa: CASSLQGTSGGDTQYF
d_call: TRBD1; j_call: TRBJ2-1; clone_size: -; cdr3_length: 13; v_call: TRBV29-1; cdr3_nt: TGCAGCGTCCGGACAGGGGCCTACAATGAGCAGTTCTTC; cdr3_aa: CSVRTGAYNEQFF
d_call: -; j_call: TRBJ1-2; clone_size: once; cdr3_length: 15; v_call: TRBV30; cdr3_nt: TGTGCCTGGATAAAGGGACACTTGGATCGAGATGGCTACACCTTC; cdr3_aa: CAWIKGHLDRDGYTF
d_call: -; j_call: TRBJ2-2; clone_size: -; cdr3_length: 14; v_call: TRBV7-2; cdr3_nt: TGTGCCAGCAGCCGACCGGGGGACACCGGGGAGCTGTTTTTT; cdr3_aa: CASSRPGDTGELFF
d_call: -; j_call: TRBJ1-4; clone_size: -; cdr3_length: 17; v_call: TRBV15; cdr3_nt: TGTGCCACCAGCAGAGATCAGGCTACAGTACGTAATGAAAAACTGTTTTTT; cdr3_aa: CATSRDQATVRNEKLFF
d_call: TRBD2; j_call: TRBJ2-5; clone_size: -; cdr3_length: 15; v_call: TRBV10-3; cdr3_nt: TGTGCCATCAGTGAACGGGAGGGCCGAGGGGAGACCCAGTACTTC; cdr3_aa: CAISEREGRGETQYF
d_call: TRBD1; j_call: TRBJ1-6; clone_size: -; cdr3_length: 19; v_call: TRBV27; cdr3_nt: TGTGCCAGCAGGCTCGGACAGGGAGAAGTAAGCTCCTATAATTCACCCCTCCACTTT; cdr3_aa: CASRLGQGEVSSYNSPLHF
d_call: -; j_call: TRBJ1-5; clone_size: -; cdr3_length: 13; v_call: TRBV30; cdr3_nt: TGTGCCTCGGGTTTGCAGGGGAATCAGCCCCAGCATTTT; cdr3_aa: CASGLQGNQPQHF
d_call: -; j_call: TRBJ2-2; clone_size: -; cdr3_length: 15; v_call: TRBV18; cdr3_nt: TGTGCCAGCTCACCAACGCCGACATTCACCGGGGAGCTGTTTTTT; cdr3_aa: CASSPTPTFTGELFF
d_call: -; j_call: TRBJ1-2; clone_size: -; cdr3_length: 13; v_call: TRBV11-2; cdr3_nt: TGTGCCAGCAGCCCGGCGGGGGGATATGGCTACACCTTC; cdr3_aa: CASSPAGGYGYTF
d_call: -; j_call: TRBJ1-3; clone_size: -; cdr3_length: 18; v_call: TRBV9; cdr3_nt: TGTGCCAGCAGCGTAGGGGCAGCCCCAACCATCTCTGGAAACACCATATATTTT; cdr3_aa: CASSVGAAPTISGNTIYF
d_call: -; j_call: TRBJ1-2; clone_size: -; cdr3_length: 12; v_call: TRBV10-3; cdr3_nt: TGTGCCATCAGTGGGCAGGGTCGAGGCTACACCTTC; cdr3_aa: CAISGQGRGYTF
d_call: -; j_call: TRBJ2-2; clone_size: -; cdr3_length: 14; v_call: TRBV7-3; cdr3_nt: TGTGCCAGCAGCTTCGGAGTTGACACCGGGGAGCTGTTTTTT; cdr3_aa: CASSFGVDTGELFF
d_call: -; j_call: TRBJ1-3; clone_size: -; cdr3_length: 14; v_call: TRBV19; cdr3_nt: TGTGCCAGTATCGGGGGACCCTCTGGAAACACCATATATTTT; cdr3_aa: CASIGGPSGNTIYF
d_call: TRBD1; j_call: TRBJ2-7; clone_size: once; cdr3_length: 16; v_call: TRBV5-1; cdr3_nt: TGCGCCAGCAGCTTGGCCGCCCGGACAGGGCTCTACGAGCAGTACTTC; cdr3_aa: CASSLAARTGLYEQYF
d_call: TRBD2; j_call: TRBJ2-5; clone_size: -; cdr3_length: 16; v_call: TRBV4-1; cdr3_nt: TGCGCCAGCAGCCAAGATGGACTAGTGGGCGGGGAGACCCAGTACTTC; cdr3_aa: CASSQDGLVGGETQYF
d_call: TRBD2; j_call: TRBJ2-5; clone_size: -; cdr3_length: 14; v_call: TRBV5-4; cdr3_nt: TGTGCCAGCAGCCTTGGGGGGGGTCAAGAGACCCAGTACTTC; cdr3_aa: CASSLGGGQETQYF
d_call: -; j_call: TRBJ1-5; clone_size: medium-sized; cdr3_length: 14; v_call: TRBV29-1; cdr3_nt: TGCAGCGTTGTTGATGGAGGGGAGGAACAGCCCCAGCATTTT; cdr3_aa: CSVVDGGEEQPQHF
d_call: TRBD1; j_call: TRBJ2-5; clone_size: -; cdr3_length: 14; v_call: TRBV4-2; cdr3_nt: TGTGCCAGCAGCCTCACTCAGGGGGAAGAGACCCAGTACTTC; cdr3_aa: CASSLTQGEETQYF
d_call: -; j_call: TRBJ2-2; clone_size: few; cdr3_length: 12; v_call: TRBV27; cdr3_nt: TGTGCCAGTAGATTCGGGGCCGGGGAGCTGTTTTTT; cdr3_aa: CASRFGAGELFF